The T cell receptor beta chain described here comes from a study of patients and donors after allogeneic stem cell transplantation. V lost 0 bases and J 4 bases, leaving 14 bases between the germline ends. Germline V gene data show CDR1 as SGHNT and CDR2 as YYREEE (reference sequence). The CDR3 spans 15 residues. A single record per CDR3 protein comes from TCRdb applying MiXCR to the RT-PCR reads. The table lists 200,000 to 250,000 distinct CDR3 sequences, around 14% of them singletons. The chain employs TRBV5-4 and TRBJ2-7, with D hard to call. Sequenced: blood, either unsorted or a sorted T cell fraction (not recorded which). This TCR came from a human donor who was either an allogeneic HSCT recipient or a stem cell or donor lymphocyte infusion donor (not recorded which). It is not recorded whose cells these are; they may come from a transplant donor. The CDR3 loop is CASSLGNSAAYEQYF. The CDR3 region has the DNA TGTGCCAGCAGCTTGGGAAACTCTGCGGCTTACGAGCAGTACTTC.